This TCR beta chain was sequenced during a study of T cell responses to AZD1222 COVID-19 vaccine. Overall study findings and caveats: Donors in the cohort were predominantly white British and more often female, and clonal diversity was possibly underestimated. Distributed over spike, vaccine-associated CD4 TCRs predominated at 160-218 and 743-854.

For this clone: The antigen remains unidentified.

This table comes from immunoSEQ multiplex PCR, and its TCRdb copy is limited to in-frame clones, with some not included. The sample records more than 95,000 clones, approximately 90% being singletons. Looked up from germline, CDR1 is SGHTA and CDR2 is FQGTGA. CDR3 length equals 15 residues. V lost 5 bases to trimming and J lost 3 bases; unmatched junction nucleotides: 9. The sample was peripheral blood, taken on day 0 of AZD1222 vaccination. The source of this sequence is an adult in good health. The chain employs TRBV7-3 and TRBJ2-5; 7 bases are a match to TRBD1. CDR3: CASSPTRGGEETQYF. For the CDR3, the DNA is TGTGCCAGCAGCCCCACCCGAGGGGGCGAAGAGACCCAGTACTTC. Complete variable domain (other parts from reference TRBV7-3 and TRBJ2-5): GAGVSQTPSNKVTEKGKYVELRCDPISGHTALYWYRQSLGQGPEFLIYFQGTGAADDSGLPNDRFFAVRPEGSVSTLKIQRTERGDSAVYLCASSPTRGGEETQYFGPGTRLLVL.